The rows below give T cell receptor beta chains drawn from one sample of a study of T cells in Graves' hyperthyroidism and ophthalmopathy. Each CDR3 protein gets one entry after TCRdb re-called the multiplex PCR reads with MiXCR. Found here are 250,000 to 300,000 distinct CDR3 sequences, about 16% of them singletons; the top ten hold around 30%. Source material: blood. These receptors came from a woman aged 50 to 65 with Graves' hyperthyroidism that later progressed to Graves' ophthalmopathy. CDR3s include the opening cysteine and the closing phenylalanine or tryptophan. D genes are given only for firm matches. Clone size appears in some rows only: once, few, many, or a class for an expanded clone.

J	V	D	size	DNA	CDR3
TRBJ1-3	TRBV5-1	TRBD1	-	TGCGCCAGCAGGTTACAGGGGACTGGAAACACCATATATTTT	CASRLQGTGNTIYF
TRBJ1-1	TRBV5-8	-	many	TGTGCCAGCAGCTGGGACAACACTGAAGCTTTCTTT	CASSWDNTEAFF
TRBJ1-1	TRBV20-1	-	many	TGCAGTGCCCCGAGCATTCGGTTGGTGAACACTGAAGCTTTCTTT	CSAPSIRLVNTEAFF
TRBJ2-2	TRBV28	-	many	TGTGCCAGCAGTTTGAACTCCGACACCGGGGAGCTGTTTTTT	CASSLNSDTGELFF
TRBJ2-7	TRBV3-1	TRBD2	-	TGTGCCAGCAGCCCGGGACTAGCCGGACCCTACGAGCAGTACTTC	CASSPGLAGPYEQYF
TRBJ1-1	TRBV5-1	-	-	TGCGCCAGCAGCTTGGGGGATAACACTGAAGCTTTCTTT	CASSLGDNTEAFF
TRBJ1-5	TRBV27	TRBD1	few	TGTGCCAGCAGTTCGCTGACAGGGGGGGGGAATCAGCCCCAGCATTTT	CASSSLTGGGNQPQHF
TRBJ2-1	TRBV9	-	many	TGTGCCAGCAGCGTAGCCCCGGGTCAGGCGCAGTTCTTC	CASSVAPGQAQFF
TRBJ1-1	TRBV19	-	many	TGTGCCAGTAGTGTACACCAGAACACTGAAGCTTTCTTT	CASSVHQNTEAFF
TRBJ1-2	TRBV5-1	-	many	TGCGCCAGCAGCTTGCCGGGAACCAACTATGGCTACACCTTC	CASSLPGTNYGYTF
TRBJ1-1	TRBV2	TRBD1	many	TGTGCCAGCAGTGAAGCGGGGACAGGGTTTAGTACTGAAGCTTTCTTT	CASSEAGTGFSTEAFF
TRBJ1-5	TRBV6-4	-	few	TGTGCCAGCAGTGAAGGCAGGGCCAACAATCAGCCCCAGCATTTT	CASSEGRANNQPQHF
TRBJ1-6	TRBV4-1	-	few	TGCGCCAGCAGCCTCAGTCGAATAGGGGGGCGGGAGAATTCACCCCTCCACTTT	CASSLSRIGGRENSPLHF
TRBJ2-1	TRBV19	TRBD2	many	TGTGCCAGTAGTATAACAGCGGGAGGTTACAATGAGCAGTTCTTC	CASSITAGGYNEQFF
TRBJ2-7	TRBV5-4	-	few	TGTGCCAGCAGCTTCCCCCGCTATCCCTACGAGCAGTACTTC	CASSFPRYPYEQYF
TRBJ2-1	TRBV7-8	TRBD2	many	TGTGCCAGCAGCTTTTCTAGCGGCCCGGGTGAGCAGTTCTTC	CASSFSSGPGEQFF
TRBJ2-5	TRBV7-3	-	many	TGTGCCAGCAGCCCAAGGCAGGCAAGGCAAGAGACCCAGTACTTC	CASSPRQARQETQYF
TRBJ2-5	TRBV12-3/TRBV12-4	TRBD2	few	TGTGCCAGCAGTCCCTTAACCGGGACTAGCGACGGTAAAGAGACCCAGTACTTC	CASSPLTGTSDGKETQYF
TRBJ2-1	TRBV5-8	-	-	TGTGCCAGCAGCTCAACGCTGGGAAAGGGCTCCTACAATGAGCAGTTCTTC	CASSSTLGKGSYNEQFF
TRBJ1-1	TRBV20-1	TRBD1	many	TGCAGTGCTCCTCGACAGGGCCCTGAAGCTTTCTTT	CSAPRQGPEAFF
TRBJ1-1	TRBV4-1	TRBD1	-	TGCGCCAGCAGCCAAATTACAAGAGGGGGCCGGCGTGTAGCTTTCTTT	CASSQITRGGRRVAFF
TRBJ1-1	TRBV3-1	-	-	TGTGCCAGCAGCCAAGTAAGGCGCACTGAAGCTTTCTTT	CASSQVRRTEAFF
TRBJ2-3	TRBV5-4	TRBD2	many	TGTGCCAGCAGCGGCAAACTAGCGGGGTTCGTTCCTAGCACAGATACGCAGTATTTT	CASSGKLAGFVPSTDTQYF
TRBJ1-1	TRBV28	-	once	TGTGCCAGCAGTCCGTCGACAGGCCCCGTCGCTTTCTTT	CASSPSTGPVAFF
TRBJ2-7	TRBV28	-	many	TGTGCCAGCAGCCGATCGGCAGGTCTAGGCTACGAGCAGTACTTC	CASSRSAGLGYEQYF
TRBJ2-7	TRBV28	-	many	TGTGCCAGCATGGGACAACCATTCTACGAGCAGTACTTC	CASMGQPFYEQYF
TRBJ2-3	TRBV2	TRBD1	many	TGTGCCAGCAAGTTTACAGGGGGAGGAGATACGCAGTATTTT	CASKFTGGGDTQYF
TRBJ2-2	TRBV4-1	TRBD1	-	TGCGCCAGCAGCCAGCCGACAGGGATTACCGGGGAGCTGTTTTTT	CASSQPTGITGELFF
TRBJ1-6	TRBV28	-	many	TGTGCCAGCAGTCCCCGGAGGGGCAGGGTAACTTCACCCCTCCACTTT	CASSPRRGRVTSPLHF
TRBJ1-1	TRBV9	-	-	TGTGCCAGCAACGTAGGTTCCAGGAGCACTGAAGCTTTCTTT	CASNVGSRSTEAFF
TRBJ2-1	TRBV20-1	TRBD2	many	TGCAGTGCTAGAGATGGGACTAGCGCAAGCTCCTACAATGAGCAGTTCTTC	CSARDGTSASSYNEQFF
TRBJ1-6	TRBV7-8	-	many	TGTGCCAGCAGCTTATATGGGCAGTCTAATTCACCCCTCCACTTT	CASSLYGQSNSPLHF
TRBJ2-5	TRBV10-3	TRBD1	many	TGTGCCATCAGTGATCAGGGGGCAGGACGAGAGACCCAGTACTTC	CAISDQGAGRETQYF
TRBJ2-1	TRBV20-1	-	many	TGCAGTGCTAGAGGGTACTCGGGGCATGAGCAGTTCTTC	CSARGYSGHEQFF
TRBJ1-1	TRBV20-1	-	many	TGCAGTGCCGGAGGGAGGAACACTGAAGCTTTCTTT	CSAGGRNTEAFF
TRBJ2-2	TRBV2	TRBD1	-	TGTGCCAGCAGTGGTTTGGGACAGGGGGCCGGGGAGCTGTTTTTT	CASSGLGQGAGELFF
TRBJ2-5	TRBV2	TRBD1	many	TGTGCCAGCAGTGAAGCACAGGGGTACCCAGAACCCCAGTACTTC	CASSEAQGYPEPQYF
TRBJ1-4	TRBV12-3/TRBV12-4	-	many	TGTGCCAGCAGCCCCCGGCGATCTACTAATGAAAAACTGTTTTTT	CASSPRRSTNEKLFF
TRBJ2-1	TRBV4-2	-	few	TGTGCCAGCAGCCAAGGGCCGGCGTCCGATGAGCAGTTCTTC	CASSQGPASDEQFF
TRBJ2-7	TRBV30	-	many	TGTGCCTGGAGTTATGGGCGTGGATACTACGAGCAGTACTTC	CAWSYGRGYYEQYF
TRBJ2-1	TRBV20-1	-	many	TGCAGTGCTAGGAGACGCGGCTCCTACAATGAGCAGTTCTTC	CSARRRGSYNEQFF
TRBJ1-6	TRBV7-8	TRBD1	few	TGTGCCAGCAGCTTGAGGACAGGGAGCTCCTATAATTCACCCCTCCACTTT	CASSLRTGSSYNSPLHF
TRBJ1-2	TRBV12-3/TRBV12-4	-	-	TGTGCCAGCAGCCTCCGAGGCAGGTTTTATGGCTACACCTTC	CASSLRGRFYGYTF
TRBJ2-1	TRBV11-3	TRBD2	many	TGTGCCAGCAGCCCCGGCGGGAGTATCGATGAGCAGTTCTTC	CASSPGGSIDEQFF
TRBJ2-7	TRBV20-1	-	many	TGCAGTGCACCAATGGGGAAAAACATGGTCCCCTACGAGCAGTACTTC	CSAPMGKNMVPYEQYF
TRBJ1-5	TRBV28	TRBD1	many	TGTGCCAGCAGGGGAATGACAGGGTATCAGCCCCAGCATTTT	CASRGMTGYQPQHF
TRBJ2-3	TRBV9	TRBD2	many	TGTGCCAGCAGCGTAGACGGGAGGGCAAAACACACAGATACGCAGTATTTT	CASSVDGRAKHTDTQYF
TRBJ2-3	TRBV29-1	TRBD2	many	TGCAGCGTCCTCGGGGGGATTAGCGGGAGGGTAATCGGAACAGATACGCAGTATTTT	CSVLGGISGRVIGTDTQYF
TRBJ1-5	TRBV20-1	-	many	TGCAGTGCTCATTTGACCGGGGCCCAGCATTTT	CSAHLTGAQHF
TRBJ1-2	TRBV5-5	-	many	TGTGCCAGCAGCATAACAGAACACTATGGCTACACCTTC	CASSITEHYGYTF
TRBJ2-6	TRBV7-9	-	-	TGTGCCAGCAGCCTCCGGACGACTGGGGCCAACGTCCTGACTTTC	CASSLRTTGANVLTF
TRBJ2-1	TRBV4-1	-	-	TGCGCCAGCAGCCAAATTGACTACAATGAGCAGTTCTTC	CASSQIDYNEQFF
TRBJ1-5	TRBV27	-	many	TGTGCCAGCAGCCCCCTGTCACCAGGGGATCAGCCCCAGCATTTT	CASSPLSPGDQPQHF
TRBJ2-7	TRBV28	TRBD1	many	TGTGCCAGCAGCCCCGGGACAGGAGGGTTCTACGAGCAGTACTTC	CASSPGTGGFYEQYF